A single sample gave rise to the 22 T cell receptor beta chains below, sequenced in a study of CD8+CD57+ T cells in acquired aplastic anemia. The sequenced patients had an expansion of CD8+CD57+ cells seen by flow cytometry. TCR beta VDJ and CDR3 profiles were obtained from a genomic DNA template. TCRdb itself ran the reads through MiXCR, one entry per CDR3 protein. The table records 200,000 or so distinct CDR3 sequences, 50% to 70% of them present only once. Input material: sorted CD4+, CD8+, or CD8+CD57+ T cells (not recorded which) from PBMCs. The receptors were sampled from a human donor with aplastic anemia.

This chain connects TRBV11-3 to TRBJ2-7; tentatively, D is TRBD2 (5 bases). Between the trimmed V and J ends, which lost 6 bases and 0 bases, there was a span of 15 bases. The CDR3 loop spans 15 amino acids. CDR1 and CDR2 (germline): SGHNT, YENEEA. CDR3 nucleotides: TGTGCCAGCAGGGGAAGAGGGCAGGCCTCCTACGAGCAGTACTTC. It yields the protein CASRGRGQASYEQYF.

As for this clonotype: A read error may account for a junction end that differs from germline. The rearrangement joins TRBV7-9 to TRBJ2-5, with TRBD2 as a possible D gene (6 bases). This CDR3 is 16 amino acids long. CDR1 and CDR2 from the germline V gene are SEHNR and FQNEAQ (reference sequence). The CDR3 here is CASSQARLVGPETQYF. The DNA of the CDR3 is TGCGCCAGCAGCCAAGCCAGACTAGTGGGTCCAGAGACCCAGTACTTC. The variable domain in full, with the rest retrieved from reference TRBV7-9 and TRBJ2-5, is DTGVSQNPRHKITKRGQNVTFRCDPISEHNRLYWYRQTLGQGPEFLTYFQNEAQLEKSRLLSDRFSAERPKGSFSTLEIQRTEQGDSAMYLCASSQARLVGPETQYFGPGTRLLVL.

This sequence joins TRBV9 and TRBJ2-2; D is unresolved. V was pared by 3 bases and J by 8 bases, with 8 bases between. The CDR3 covers 12 residues. The germline gives CDR1 SGDLS, CDR2 YYNGEE. The CDR3 spells CASSESQGELFF. CDR3 coding DNA: TGTGCCAGCAGCGAGTCACAGGGGGAGCTGTTTTTT.

This clonotype was recorded a few times. The CDR3 sequence: CSATRTFRTDTQYF. Here the CDR3 DNA reads TGCAGTGCTACCCGGACTTTCAGGACAGATACGCAGTATTTT. V is TRBV20-1 and J is TRBJ2-3; tentative D call: TRBD2 (5 bases). The germline CDR1 and CDR2 sequences are DFQATT and SNEGSKA (reference sequence). The CDR3 extends over 14 amino acids. Trimming stripped 4 bases from V and 3 bases from J, with 14 bases between.

In nucleotides, the CDR3 is TGTGCCAGTAGTTTAACAGGGATCTCTGGAAACACCATATATTTT. This codes for CASSLTGISGNTIYF. The rearrangement links TRBV2 to TRBJ1-3, with a tentative D call TRBD1 (6 bases). V lost 9 bases, J lost 0 bases, and 15 bases lay in between. The CDR3 length is 15 residues. The germline CDR1 and CDR2 sequences are SNHLY and FYNNEI.

This clonotype appeared a few times. The rearrangement links TRBV6-1 to TRBJ2-7; 11 bases fit TRBD1. Germline V gives CDR1 MNHNS, CDR2 SASEGT. This CDR3 has 14 residues. With V trimmed by 6 bases and J by 5 bases, 6 bases remained unmatched. The CDR3 DNA reads TGTGCCAGCAGGGGACAGGGGGAAACGGACGAGCAGTACTTC. Protein: CASRGQGETDEQYF.

In DNA form, the CDR3 reads TGTGCCAGCGAGACTAGCTTTGAGCAGTTCTTC. Protein: CASETSFEQFF. This chain connects TRBV7-3 to TRBJ2-1; 7 bases match TRBD2. This CDR3 has 11 amino acids. Germline V gives CDR1 SGHTA, CDR2 FQGTGA. Germline trimming cut 8 bases from V and 9 bases from J; bases unmatched to any gene: 4.

This clonotype was counted many times. The gene calls are TRBV10-1 and TRBJ2-2; 8 bases agree with TRBD1. The CDR3 totals 15 residues. After removal of 6 bases from V and 1 base from J, the junction contained 4 bases not matched to a gene. Germline V gives CDR1 WNHNN, CDR2 SYGVQD (reference sequence). CDR3 loop: CASRAGTGNTGELFF. CDR3 coding DNA: TGCGCCAGCAGGGCGGGGACAGGGAACACCGGGGAGCTGTTTTTT.

The count of this clonotype is one. This chain uses TRBV5-1 with TRBJ2-3; TRBD2 is a possible D gene (5 bases). V lost 6 bases, J lost 6 bases, and 14 bases lay in between. The CDR3 covers 13 residues. Germline values: CDR1 SGHRS, CDR2 YFSETQ. The chain's CDR3 is CASTTPGRDTQYF. The CDR3 nucleotides read TGCGCCAGCACCACGCCGGGAAGGGATACGCAGTATTTT.

J is TRBJ2-6 and V is TRBV5-1; 7 bases line up with TRBD1. The V and J ends lost 1 base and 0 bases, in that order; junction bases with no gene match: 4. The CDR3 covers 17 residues. From germline, CDR1 is SGHRS and CDR2 YFSETQ. In nucleotides, the CDR3 is TGCGCCAGCAGCTTGAGGGGGCTTAGCTCTGGGGCCAACGTCCTGACTTTC. Translated: CASSLRGLSSGANVLTF.

This clonotype is a singleton in its sample. The gene calls are TRBV25-1 and TRBJ2-7; either TRBD1 or TRBD2 may supply D (5 bases each). This CDR3 spans 15 amino acids. Trimming shortened V by 3 bases and J by 4 bases, and 16 bases separated the two germline ends. Germline V gives CDR1 MGHDK, CDR2 SYGVNS. The DNA for the CDR3 is TGTGCCAGCAGTGACGGCCGGGGCCGGTATTACGAGCAGTACTTC. This gives the protein CASSDGRGRYYEQYF.

Worth noting for this clonotype: A single base separates this from a much larger clone, so it may be a read error. The chain employs TRBV7-6 and TRBJ2-7, with 11 bases matching TRBD1. CDR1 SGHVS and CDR2 FNYEAQ come from the germline V gene. The J segment lost 6 bases and the V segment lost 4 bases, leaving 2 bases of the junction unmatched. The CDR3 sequence is 13 residues long. CDR3 residues: CASSSGTGGEQYF. CDR3 bases: TGTGCCAGCAGCTCCGGGACAGGGGGCGAGCAGTACTTC. The whole variable domain, filled in from reference TRBV7-6 and TRBJ2-7, reads GAGVSQSPRYKVTKRGQDVALRCDPISGHVSLYWYRQALGQGPEFLTYFNYEAQQDKSGLPNDRFSAERPEGSISTLTIQRTEQRDSAMYRCASSSGTGGEQYFGPGTRLTVT.

The genes are TRBV15 and TRBJ2-7; 7 nucleotides align to TRBD1. This CDR3 is built from 13 residues. J lost 7 bases, V lost 3 bases, and 6 bases had no gene match. The germline V gene has CDR1 LNHNV and CDR2 YYDKDF (reference sequence). The CDR3 DNA follows: TGTGCCACCAGCAGGTCGACAGGGCTAGAGCAGTACTTC. This gives the protein CATSRSTGLEQYF.

This sequence joins TRBV7-8 and TRBJ2-2; D is unresolved. V dropped 5 bases and J dropped 0 bases, with 4 bases sitting between them. Germline V gene data show CDR1 as SGHVS and CDR2 as FQNEAQ. The length of the CDR3 is 13 residues. CDR3 sequence reads: CASSHPNTGELFF. The CDR3 nucleotides are TGTGCCAGCAGCCATCCGAACACCGGGGAGCTGTTTTTT. Using reference TRBV7-8 and TRBJ2-2 for the parts outside the CDR3, the full variable domain is GAGVSQSPRYKVAKRGQDVALRCDPISGHVSLFWYQQALGQGPEFLTYFQNEAQLDKSGLPSDRFFAERPEGSVSTLKIQRTQQEDSAVYLCASSHPNTGELFFGEGSRLTVL.

This clonotype was counted a few times. The CDR3 reads CAISEQGNTEAFF. The CDR3 coding sequence is TGTGCCATCAGTGAGCAGGGGAACACTGAAGCTTTCTTT. The chain links TRBV10-3 to TRBJ1-1, with D possibly being TRBD1 (5 bases). Germline V CDR1 and CDR2: ENHRY, SYGVKD. The V end was cut by 2 bases, the J end by 1 base, with 5 bases between. This CDR3 region has 13 residues.

Here the CDR3 DNA reads TGTGCCAGCAAGAAGGGGTGGGCGGGCACAGATACGCAGTATTTT. Protein: CASKKGWAGTDTQYF. The gene calls are TRBV11-2 and TRBJ2-3; D perhaps matches TRBD1 (5 bases). The germline gives CDR1 SGHAT, CDR2 FQNNGV. The V gene lost 7 bases and the J gene lost 1 base, with 15 bases spanning the gap. The CDR3 has 15 amino acids.

The chain recombines TRBV12-3 or TRBV12-4 with TRBJ1-5; maybe TRBD1 (5 bases). Trimming shortened V by 5 bases and J by 6 bases, and 11 bases separated the two germline ends. The CDR3 totals 13 residues. The CDR3 DNA follows: TGTGCCAGCAGTAAAGGGGAGGGTCAGCCCCAGCATTTT. Its translation: CASSKGEGQPQHF.

This clonotype was detected only a few times. The chain has TRBV15 and TRBJ2-7, with D possibly TRBD2 on 5 matching bases. Germline V gives CDR1 LNHNV, CDR2 YYDKDF (reference sequence). The CDR3 runs to 15 residues. V dropped 0 bases and J dropped 4 bases, with 13 bases sitting between them. CDR3 sequence reads: CATSREVTSSYEQYF. CDR3 sequence (DNA): TGTGCCACCAGCAGAGAAGTTACTAGTAGTTACGAGCAGTACTTC.

The chain has TRBV9 and TRBJ2-7, with 8 nucleotides matching TRBD2. V dropped 4 bases and J dropped 0; count of bases not matched to a gene: 6. The CDR3 extends over 15 amino acids. The V gene's germline CDR1 is SGDLS and CDR2 YYNGEE. The CDR3: CASSPLAESSYEQYF. The CDR3 nucleotides read TGTGCCAGCAGCCCACTAGCGGAGAGCTCCTACGAGCAGTACTTC.

The chain couples TRBV19 to TRBJ2-5, with D possibly being TRBD1 or TRBD2 (5 bases each). The V gene lost 5 bases and the J gene lost 5 bases, with 12 bases spanning the gap. The CDR3 spans 13 residues. The V gene's germline CDR1 is LNHDA and CDR2 SQIVND (reference sequence). This CDR3 reads CASSAYWGETQYF. The CDR3 region has the DNA TGTGCCAGTAGTGCTTATTGGGGGGAGACCCAGTACTTC.

This chain joins TRBV14 and TRBJ1-1; D is ambiguous. V lost 1 base and J lost 7, with 7 bases in between. This CDR3 spans 12 amino acids. CDR1 is SGHDN and CDR2 is FVKESK in the germline V gene. CDR3 in DNA: TGTGCCAGCAGCCAAGCCAGCAGTGAAGCTTTCTTT. Protein: CASSQASSEAFF. Filled out from reference TRBV14 and TRBJ1-1, the complete variable domain reads EAGVTQFPSHSVIEKGQTVTLRCDPISGHDNLYWYRRVMGKEIKFLLHFVKESKQDESGMPNNRFLAERTGGTYSTLKVQPAELEDSGVYFCASSQASSEAFFGQGTRLTVV.

The chain employs TRBV10-3 and TRBJ2-3; a weak D match, TRBD1 (5 bases). Between the trimmed V and J ends, which lost 3 bases and 4 bases, there was a span of 11 bases. From germline, CDR1 is ENHRY and CDR2 SYGVKD. CDR3 length equals 14 residues. The CDR3 bases are TGTGCCATCAGTGATGGCAGGGCTGCAGATACGCAGTATTTT. The encoded protein is CAISDGRAADTQYF.